These 27 T cell receptor beta chains came from one sample sequenced in a study of blood T cell repertoires in COVID-19. The data were produced by immunoSEQ multiplex PCR, yet TCRdb's version contains in-frame clones alone and is incomplete. The profile shows more than 350,000 clones, 87% of them singletons. Sequenced input: peripheral blood. The receptors shown here come from a young woman with COVID-19, enrolled during active disease.

This clone was found a few times. The chain links TRBV27 to TRBJ2-7; D is possibly TRBD2 (5 bases). Trimming removed 6 bases at V and 0 bases at J, with 12 bases between. The CDR3 totals 14 residues. Germline V gene sequence: CDR1 MNHEY, CDR2 SMNVEV (reference sequence). CDR3 bases: TGTGCCAGCAGGCACAGTGACTACTCCTACGAGCAGTACTTC. This sequence encodes CASRHSDYSYEQYF.

The chain recombines TRBV15 with TRBJ2-1; a possible D gene is TRBD2 (5 bases). There are 12 residues in the CDR3. CDR1 LNHNV and CDR2 YYDKDF come from the germline V gene (reference sequence). Trimming shortened V by 5 bases and J by 8 bases, and 10 bases separated the two germline ends. The DNA for the CDR3 is TGTGCCACCAGCTGGGCTAGCTATGAGCAGTTCTTC. Residues: CATSWASYEQFF.

The chain recombines TRBV19 with TRBJ2-7; a possible D gene is TRBD1 (6 bases). The CDR3 totals 14 residues. Per germline, CDR1 LNHDA and CDR2 SQIVND (reference sequence). V shed 3 bases and J shed 3 bases, with 12 bases lying between them. The CDR3 DNA sequence: TGTGCCAGTAGTATCAACAGGGAAGGCTACGAGCAGTACTTC. Its protein product is CASSINREGYEQYF.

The chain uses TRBV5-1 and TRBJ2-2; 7 nucleotides align to TRBD1. This CDR3 spans 15 amino acids. Germline CDR1 reads SGHRS; CDR2 reads YFSETQ. V was pared by 4 bases and J by 6 bases, with 9 bases of the junction left unmatched. CDR3 protein: CASSLNSGTAGELFF. The CDR3 nucleotides are TGCGCCAGCAGCCTCAACTCGGGGACAGCCGGGGAGCTGTTTTTT.

This rearrangement joins TRBV6-6 to TRBJ1-6, with D unclear. The CDR3 has 14 residues. The germline CDR1 and CDR2 sequences are MNHNY and SVGAGI (reference sequence). V was pared by 1 base and J by 8 bases, with 9 bases between. DNA for the CDR3: TGTGCCAGCAGTTACTTCCTAGCGGATTCACCCCTCCACTTT. Translation gives CASSYFLADSPLHF.

This clone has only a few counts. The genes are TRBV30 and TRBJ1-1, with D possibly matching TRBD1 (6 bases). CDR1 and CDR2 (germline): GTSNPN, SVGIG (reference sequence). This CDR3 contains 13 residues. Trimming removed 4 bases at V and 3 bases at J, with 12 bases between. CDR3 bases: TGTGCCTGGACGAGGACAGACTACACTGAAGCTTTCTTT. Amino acids: CAWTRTDYTEAFF.

V and J are TRBV14 and TRBJ2-1, with 9 positions matching TRBD2. Per germline, CDR1 SGHDN and CDR2 FVKESK. The length of the CDR3 is 18 residues. The V gene end was trimmed by 4 bases and the J gene end by 5 bases; junction bases not matched to a gene: 15. The CDR3 sequence is CASSRQYRLAGGDNEQFF. In DNA form, the CDR3 reads TGTGCCAGCAGCCGCCAATACCGACTTGCGGGAGGGGACAATGAGCAGTTCTTC.

The chain has TRBV4-2 and TRBJ1-5, with 7 positions matching TRBD1. The ends lost 4 bases at V and 15 bases at J; junction bases unmatched: 12. Germline V CDR1 and CDR2: LGHNA, YNFKEQ. The CDR3 spans 13 residues. This CDR3 reads CASSLLRQGPRHF. In DNA form, the CDR3 reads TGTGCCAGCAGCCTCTTAAGACAGGGCCCTCGGCATTTT.

The rearrangement joins TRBV7-2 to TRBJ2-1, with 12 bases matching TRBD2. V lost 2 bases, J lost 2 bases, and 10 bases stayed unmatched. Germline V CDR1 and CDR2: SGHTA, FQGNSA. The CDR3 totals 19 residues. CDR3: CASSLSLGRLAGAYNEQFF. The CDR3 bases are TGTGCCAGCAGCTTATCCCTTGGTCGACTAGCGGGGGCCTACAATGAGCAGTTCTTC.

The rearrangement links TRBV19 to TRBJ1-5; 8 nucleotides agree with TRBD1. Germline V lookup: CDR1 LNHDA, CDR2 SQIVND (reference sequence). The trim removed 3 bases at V and 1 base at J, leaving 11 bases unmatched. This CDR3 is built from 18 residues. The CDR3 here is CASSIRGQARPSNQPQHF. In DNA, the CDR3 is TGTGCCAGTAGTATTAGGGGACAGGCTAGACCGAGCAATCAGCCCCAGCATTTT.

The rearrangement uses TRBV5-1 and TRBJ2-5, with 9 bases lining up with TRBD2. CDR1 is SGHRS, CDR2 YFSETQ, per germline. V shed 4 bases and J 0 bases; nucleotides not matched to a gene: 13. The CDR3 consists of 18 residues. The CDR3 nucleotides are TGCGCCAGCAGCCCCCCCGGGGCGGGAGGGCCAAACCAAGAGACCCAGTACTTC. It yields the protein CASSPPGAGGPNQETQYF.

The chain has TRBV3-1 (or the pseudogene TRBV3-2) and TRBJ2-7; 9 nucleotides line up with TRBD2. Germline CDR1 is LGHDT and CDR2 is YNNKEL (reference sequence). V lost 5 bases, J lost 2 bases, and 4 bases stayed unmatched. This CDR3 comprises 14 residues. CDR3 region: CASSTGLATYEQYF. The DNA for the CDR3 is TGTGCCAGCAGCACGGGACTAGCCACCTACGAGCAGTACTTC.

This rearrangement joins TRBV30 to TRBJ1-5, with 8 nucleotides matching TRBD1. This CDR3 comprises 14 residues. Trimming cost V 3 bases and J 4 bases; bases outside gene matches: 5. The V gene's germline CDR1 is GTSNPN and CDR2 SVGIG (reference sequence). CDR3 loop: CAWSAGQANQPQHF. The CDR3 DNA sequence: TGTGCCTGGAGCGCGGGACAGGCGAATCAGCCCCAGCATTTT.

Concerning this clone: This specimen includes other DNA sequences encoding the same CDR3. This chain joins TRBV5-1 and TRBJ2-7; 7 bases line up with TRBD2. The germline gives CDR1 SGHRS, CDR2 YFSETQ. The CDR3 has 14 residues. Trimming removed 4 bases from V and 3 bases from J; junction bases left unmatched: 7. For the CDR3, the DNA is TGCGCCAGCAGCCCAAGGGAGGGTCTCTACGAGCAGTACTTC. Translation: CASSPREGLYEQYF.

The V call is TRBV3-1 (or the pseudogene TRBV3-2), the J call TRBJ1-4; possibly TRBD1 for D (5 bases). CDR1 LGHDT and CDR2 YNNKEL come from the germline V gene (reference sequence). The CDR3 is 15 amino acids. The V gene lost 0 bases and the J gene lost 8 bases, with 13 bases spanning the gap. CDR3 in amino acids: CASSQDPGGREKLFF. In DNA, the CDR3 is TGTGCCAGCAGCCAAGATCCCGGGGGTCGCGAAAAACTGTTTTTT.

The V call is TRBV7-9, the J call TRBJ2-1, with 7 bases matching TRBD2. V trimming: 2 bases; J trimming: 3 bases; junction bases outside the gene matches: 10. This CDR3 contains 17 residues. From germline, CDR1 is SEHNR and CDR2 FQNEAQ (reference sequence). CDR3 nucleotides: TGTGCCAGCAGCTTATCGGCCGGACTAGTTTACTACAATGAGCAGTTCTTC. It is translated as CASSLSAGLVYYNEQFF.

This clone was recorded once. This sequence joins TRBV24-1 and TRBJ2-5; possibly TRBD2 for D (6 bases). V lost 9 bases to trimming and J lost 5 bases, with 15 bases between them. Germline V gene lookup returns CDR1 KGHDR and CDR2 SFDVKD. The CDR3 is 13 amino acids. In nucleotides, the CDR3 is TGTGCCACCGAATCGGCTAGCGAGGAGACCCAGTACTTC. It yields the protein CATESASEETQYF.

The chain uses TRBV7-3 and TRBJ2-2; TRBD1 is a possible D gene (5 bases). The CDR3 extends over 14 amino acids. Between the trimmed V and J ends, which lost 5 bases and 5 bases, there was a span of 12 bases. Germline lookup yields CDR1 SGHTA and CDR2 FQGTGA. As DNA, the CDR3 is TGTGCCAGCAGCCCCGACAGAGGTACCGGGGAGCTGTTTTTT. It encodes CASSPDRGTGELFF.

Concerning this clone: One junction end does not reproduce the germline sequence, and a read error may be involved. The chain joins TRBV25-1 to TRBJ2-5; D perhaps matches TRBD2 (6 bases). Germline V gives CDR1 MGHDK, CDR2 SYGVNS. CDR3 length: 12 amino acids. The CDR3 region has the DNA TGTGCCAGCAGTGAAGGGGCGGGACCCTTACACTTC. Translation gives CASSEGAGPLHF.

Concerning this clone: One end of the junction varies from germline; a read error may be responsible. The chain is built from TRBV7-7 and TRBJ2-2, with D unresolved. This CDR3 has 13 residues. CDR1 and CDR2 from the germline V gene are SSHAT and FNYEAQ (reference sequence). The CDR3 DNA reads as TGTGCTAGCAGCCCGCAGTACACCGGGGAGCTGTTTTTT. This sequence encodes CASSPQYTGELFF.

The CDR3 loop is CASSVVAGGKETQYF. Written as DNA, the CDR3 is TGTGCCAGCAGCGTAGTTGCGGGAGGGAAGGAGACCCAGTACTTC. V is TRBV9 and J is TRBJ2-5; 9 nucleotides align to TRBD2. V lost 0 bases to trimming and J lost 5 bases; unmatched junction nucleotides: 5. Germline V gene data show CDR1 as SGDLS and CDR2 as YYNGEE. This CDR3 contains 15 residues.

This clone was counted between two and nine times. The CDR3: CASSEAEATGNQPQHF. CDR3 bases: TGTGCCAGCAGTGAAGCGGAGGCCACTGGTAATCAGCCCCAGCATTTT. The genes are TRBV6-1 and TRBJ1-5; D is uncertain. V lost 0 bases and J 4 bases, leaving 13 bases between the germline ends. The CDR3 extends over 16 amino acids. Per the germline V gene, CDR1 is MNHNS and CDR2 is SASEGT.

This sequence joins TRBV6-5 and TRBJ2-1; 7 bases align to TRBD2. Germline loops: CDR1 MNHEY, CDR2 SVGAGI. This CDR3 is built from 13 residues. The V segment lost 7 bases and the J segment 10 bases; nucleotides outside the gene matches: 10. Here the CDR3 DNA reads TGTGCCAGCACTCCCTCTGGGGACTACGAGCAGTTCTTC. Protein product: CASTPSGDYEQFF.

The V call is TRBV12-3 or TRBV12-4, the J call TRBJ2-7; D call uncertain. This CDR3 has 11 amino acids. The V gene lost 8 bases and the J gene lost 4 bases, with 9 bases spanning the gap. The CDR3 reads CASGQRYEQYF. Here the CDR3 DNA reads TGTGCCAGCGGCCAGAGGTACGAGCAGTACTTC.

The gene calls are TRBV4-1 and TRBJ2-3; the D gene is possibly TRBD1 (5 bases). Germline values: CDR1 MGHRA, CDR2 YSYEKL. This CDR3 has 14 amino acids. V shed 1 base and J shed 2 bases, with 7 bases lying between them. The CDR3 here is CASSQVTVTDTQYF. CDR3 DNA: TGCGCCAGCAGCCAAGTGACAGTCACAGATACGCAGTATTTT.

In the case of this clone: Other DNA sequences within the sample encode an identical CDR3. This chain connects TRBV28 to TRBJ1-2; D possibly corresponds to TRBD1 (5 bases). Germline V CDR1 and CDR2: MDHEN, SYDVKM. CDR3 size: 14 residues. V gave up 3 bases and J gave up 8 bases, with 16 bases separating them. The DNA for the CDR3 is TGTGCCAGCAGTTTGGTAGGGGCGGCATACGGCTACACCTTC. Translating gives CASSLVGAAYGYTF.

The V call is TRBV6-5, the J call TRBJ2-3, with D tentatively TRBD1 (5 bases). The ends were cut back, 5 bases at V and 9 bases at J, with 15 bases in the middle. Germline CDR1 is MNHEY and CDR2 is SVGAGI. CDR3 size: 13 residues. DNA for the CDR3: TGTGCCAGCAGTCGAACCCCCAGGGAAACGCAGTATTTT. Its protein is CASSRTPRETQYF.